This passage covers 10 T cell receptor beta chains from one sample sequenced in a study of T-cell memory formation after mild COVID-19. TCRdb recomputed calls from the 5' RACE reads with MiXCR, one row per CDR3 protein. Among 290,000 or so distinct CDR3 sequences listed, approximately 20% were seen once. The sequencing input was PBMCs or a T cell subset sorted from them (not recorded which). The receptors stem from a man in his late teens or twenties who had mild COVID-19 (a few samples of this study predate the infection). Cell type and time point are not known.

This clonotype has only a few counts. The V gene is TRBV7-3, the J gene TRBJ2-1; 7 nucleotides align to TRBD1. The V segment lost 2 bases and the J segment 7 bases; nucleotides outside the gene matches: 14. CDR3 length: 17 amino acids. CDR1 SGHTA and CDR2 FQGTGA come from the germline V gene. Here the CDR3 DNA reads TGTGCCAGCAGCTTAGCGACAGGGTGGGGGAAGAGAAATGAGCAGTTCTTC. Its translation is CASSLATGWGKRNEQFF. The full variable domain, completed using reference TRBV7-3 and TRBJ2-1, is GAGVSQTPSNKVTEKGKYVELRCDPISGHTALYWYRQSLGQGPEFLIYFQGTGAADDSGLPNDRFFAVRPEGSVSTLKIQRTERGDSAVYLCASSLATGWGKRNEQFFGPGTRLTVL.

In its sample, this clonotype was seen a few times. The CDR3 protein is CASSGGINTEAFF. CDR3 bases: TGTGCCAGCAGTGGAGGGATAAACACTGAAGCTTTCTTT. The V and J genes are TRBV2 and TRBJ1-1; D unclear. The CDR3 totals 13 residues. V lost 4 bases to trimming and J lost 2 bases, with 8 bases between them. CDR1 is SNHLY, CDR2 FYNNEI, per germline.

This clonotype occurred many times. The chain carries TRBV20-1 and TRBJ2-5, with 8 positions matching TRBD2. The CDR3 is 16 residues long. From germline, CDR1 is DFQATT and CDR2 SNEGSKA (reference sequence). V lost 1 base to trimming and J lost 7 bases; unmatched junction nucleotides: 14. CDR3 amino acids: CSARAPTGGLVGTQYF. Here the CDR3 DNA reads TGCAGTGCTAGAGCCCCAACGGGGGGGCTGGTAGGGACCCAGTACTTC.

This clonotype was seen a handful of times. V gene TRBV12-3 or TRBV12-4 combines with J gene TRBJ2-5, with D perhaps given as TRBD1 or TRBD2 (5 bases each). The CDR3 runs 12 residues. V was cut by 10 bases and J by 1 base, with 10 bases left in between. For the CDR3, the DNA is TGTGCCACCGGGACGGGCCAAGAGACCCAGTACTTC. It encodes CATGTGQETQYF.

This clonotype occurred a few times. The chain combines TRBV29-1 with TRBJ2-5; D uncertain. Trimming left V 7 bases short and J 1 base short, with 13 bases between. Germline lookup yields CDR1 SQVTM and CDR2 ANQGSEA. This CDR3 has 13 amino acids. CDR3 coding DNA: TGCAGCGCCACGACGACAAGCCAAGAGACCCAGTACTTC. Amino acids: CSATTTSQETQYF.

The chain employs TRBV5-1 and TRBJ2-2, with 9 nucleotides matching TRBD1. V gave up 6 bases and J gave up 3 bases; unmatched junction bases: 3. Germline V gives CDR1 SGHRS, CDR2 YFSETQ. There are 14 residues in the CDR3. This chain's CDR3 is CASTRDRDTGELFF. The DNA for the CDR3 is TGCGCCAGCACTCGGGACAGGGACACCGGGGAGCTGTTTTTT.

There are a few counts of this clonotype. The V call is TRBV10-1, the J call TRBJ2-7, with D unresolved. The CDR3 contains 14 residues. V gave up 2 bases and J gave up 2 bases, with 10 bases separating them. Germline CDR1 and CDR2: WNHNN and SYGVQD (reference sequence). In DNA form, the CDR3 reads TGCGCCAGCAGTGAGGAGTGGAAACCCTACGAGCAGTACTTC. This codes for CASSEEWKPYEQYF.

The chain recombines TRBV12-3 or TRBV12-4 with TRBJ1-1; unclear D gene. The CDR3 is made up of 17 amino acids. V was trimmed by 5 bases and J by 0 bases, leaving 19 bases between them. CDR3 in DNA: TGTGCCAGCAGTCCTCCTAGGACGGGTGAGATGAACACTGAAGCTTTCTTT. This encodes CASSPPRTGEMNTEAFF.

This chain joins TRBV5-1 and TRBJ2-3, with 7 bases matching TRBD1. CDR1 SGHRS and CDR2 YFSETQ come from the germline V gene. This CDR3 comprises 16 residues. J lost 6 bases, V lost 1 base, and 11 bases had no gene match. CDR3 protein: CASSLYLNRGSDTQYF. The CDR3 bases are TGCGCCAGCAGCTTGTACCTGAACAGGGGTTCGGATACGCAGTATTTT.

This clonotype has a handful of counts. This rearrangement joins TRBV7-2 to TRBJ1-2, with unresolved D. Germline CDR1 SGHTA, CDR2 FQGNSA. The CDR3 runs to 14 residues. V dropped 5 bases and J dropped 8 bases, with 18 bases sitting between them. The DNA for the CDR3 is TGTGCCAGCAGCCCCTCGGGCCTGGCGGGGGGCTACACCTTC. Translated, it gives CASSPSGLAGGYTF. The variable domain in full, with the rest retrieved from reference TRBV7-2 and TRBJ1-2, is GAGVSQSPSNKVTEKGKDVELRCDPISGHTALYWYRQSLGQGLEFLIYFQGNSAPDKSGLPSDRFSAERTGGSVSTLTIQRTQQEDSAVYLCASSPSGLAGGYTFGSGTRLTVV.